This entry describes one TCR beta chain. This sample is part of a study of T-cell reconstitution after alpha-beta-depleted transplantation in children. Germline V gene lookup returns CDR1 DFQATT and CDR2 SNEGSKA (reference sequence). This CDR3 spans 14 amino acids. Unmatched junction bases numbered 10, after V lost 5 bases and J lost 3 bases. As it was prepared, the TCRbeta library received unique molecular identifiers. TCRdb re-analysed the PCR reads in MiXCR, keeping a single row per CDR3 protein. The table includes approximately 47,000 distinct CDR3 sequences, roughly 52% detected once. Sample: peripheral blood, taken before TCRalphabeta/CD19-depleted stem cell transplant. This receptor was obtained from a boy younger than two with SCID, due to receive a stem cell transplant. This chain joins TRBV20-1 and TRBJ2-7; 7 bases agree with TRBD2. The CDR3 reads CSAPGLGDHYEQYF. The CDR3 bases are TGCAGTGCTCCCGGACTAGGGGATCACTACGAGCAGTACTTC.